Listed below are T cell receptor beta chains from one sample, sequenced in a study of shared clonotypes between healthy human individuals. Assay used: immunoSEQ multiplex PCR; TCRdb lists only in-frame clones, some missing. Among roughly 2.1 million clones, around 93% were seen once, and the ten largest hold 1.5% to 2%. The sequenced material came from naive CD8+ T cells from PBMCs. The receptors originated from a man between 18 and 29 years old in good health. Some clones in this sample may be carry-over from other donors' samples. The conserved cysteine and the conserved F or W are not part of the CDR3 here. The D gene is left open where the match is weak.

CDR3 protein: ASSPWTGGPEAF
J gene: TRBJ1-1
D gene: TRBD1
V gene: TRBV5-1

CDR3 protein: ASSVASYGVGGEQF
J gene: TRBJ2-1
D gene: NA
V gene: TRBV9

CDR3 protein: ASSEDSYNEQF
J gene: TRBJ2-1
D gene: NA
V gene: TRBV6-1

CDR3 protein: ASRNGLAEIYEQY
J gene: TRBJ2-7
D gene: TRBD2
V gene: TRBV27

CDR3 protein: ASSLEPFLNTEAF
J gene: TRBJ1-1
D gene: NA
V gene: TRBV7-2

CDR3 protein: ASGPPLNEQF
J gene: TRBJ2-1
D gene: NA
V gene: TRBV7-9

CDR3 protein: ASSSSGLASGYNEQF
J gene: TRBJ2-1
D gene: TRBD2
V gene: TRBV11-2

CDR3 protein: ASSLGQGVHNEQF
J gene: TRBJ2-1
D gene: TRBD1
V gene: TRBV7-2

CDR3 protein: ASSSPDSLWNEQF
J gene: TRBJ2-1
D gene: NA
V gene: TRBV6-5

CDR3 protein: ASSLDASSSYEQY
J gene: TRBJ2-7
D gene: NA
V gene: TRBV5-1

CDR3 protein: ASSELGEASYNEQF
J gene: TRBJ2-1
D gene: NA
V gene: TRBV25-1

CDR3 protein: ASGKDRTANEQF
J gene: TRBJ2-1
D gene: TRBD1
V gene: TRBV19

CDR3 protein: ASSLTSGQETQY
J gene: TRBJ2-5
D gene: TRBD2
V gene: TRBV7-9

CDR3 protein: ASSLYGLGPSGELF
J gene: TRBJ2-2
D gene: TRBD2
V gene: TRBV19

CDR3 protein: ASSLGDSGGLYEQY
J gene: TRBJ2-7
D gene: NA
V gene: TRBV7-9

CDR3 protein: ASSRLAASTDTQY
J gene: TRBJ2-3
D gene: TRBD2
V gene: TRBV11-2

CDR3 protein: ASSSDRGNYNEQF
J gene: TRBJ2-1
D gene: TRBD1
V gene: TRBV7-3

CDR3 protein: ASSEGTKEGDTQY
J gene: TRBJ2-3
D gene: NA
V gene: TRBV7-9

CDR3 protein: ASSEARGGMYGYT
J gene: TRBJ1-2
D gene: TRBD1
V gene: TRBV7-8

CDR3 protein: ASSRDIRDGGNQPQH
J gene: TRBJ1-5
D gene: NA
V gene: TRBV5-8

CDR3 protein: ASSLIQGAGQPQH
J gene: TRBJ1-5
D gene: TRBD1
V gene: TRBV27

CDR3 protein: ASSQTHSGRPAEQY
J gene: TRBJ2-7
D gene: TRBD2
V gene: TRBV4-3

CDR3 protein: ASSLGIGQGQIGTEAF
J gene: TRBJ1-1
D gene: NA
V gene: TRBV7-2

CDR3 protein: ASSQYGGNGEAF
J gene: TRBJ1-1
D gene: NA
V gene: TRBV4-1

CDR3 protein: ASSWTVNPNTNYGYT
J gene: TRBJ1-2
D gene: NA
V gene: TRBV19

CDR3 protein: ASSQGDRGEKLF
J gene: TRBJ1-4
D gene: TRBD1
V gene: TRBV4-1

CDR3 protein: ASSIAQGTGEQY
J gene: TRBJ2-7
D gene: NA
V gene: TRBV6-5

CDR3 protein: AINPGGAKAF
J gene: TRBJ1-1
D gene: TRBD1
V gene: TRBV10-3

CDR3 protein: ASGPGGNSGNTIY
J gene: TRBJ1-3
D gene: NA
V gene: TRBV4-1

CDR3 protein: ASSQVLERSSEQY
J gene: TRBJ2-7
D gene: NA
V gene: TRBV4-2

CDR3 protein: ATSRDMWGQTLNTEAF
J gene: TRBJ1-1
D gene: NA
V gene: TRBV15

CDR3 protein: ASSVSEAPSLAKNIQY
J gene: TRBJ2-4
D gene: NA
V gene: TRBV7-9

CDR3 protein: ASELAGGPYNEQF
J gene: TRBJ2-1
D gene: TRBD2
V gene: TRBV7-9

CDR3 protein: ASSVTGELF
J gene: TRBJ2-2
D gene: NA
V gene: TRBV7-9

CDR3 protein: ASSLSVPARQETQY
J gene: TRBJ2-5
D gene: NA
V gene: TRBV27

CDR3 protein: ASSQDWGGGTEAF
J gene: TRBJ1-1
D gene: NA
V gene: TRBV4-1

CDR3 protein: ASSLITRDRGNYGYT
J gene: TRBJ1-2
D gene: TRBD1
V gene: TRBV7-9

CDR3 protein: ASRLADEGDEQF
J gene: TRBJ2-1
D gene: NA
V gene: TRBV27

CDR3 protein: ASSLEGGFGYNEQF
J gene: TRBJ2-1
D gene: TRBD1
V gene: TRBV5-1

CDR3 protein: ASSLDLRGLDNEQF
J gene: TRBJ2-1
D gene: NA
V gene: TRBV11-2

CDR3 protein: ASSYFLTGVNTEAF
J gene: TRBJ1-1
D gene: TRBD1
V gene: TRBV6-6

CDR3 protein: ASSLVGTSNQPQH
J gene: TRBJ1-5
D gene: NA
V gene: TRBV27

CDR3 protein: ASSSRLGPQF
J gene: TRBJ2-1
D gene: NA
V gene: TRBV27

CDR3 protein: ASSFLGGTEAF
J gene: TRBJ1-1
D gene: NA
V gene: TRBV28

CDR3 protein: ASSLDRVNYEQY
J gene: TRBJ2-7
D gene: NA
V gene: TRBV7-9

CDR3 protein: ASSYPSDGSSREQF
J gene: TRBJ2-1
D gene: NA
V gene: TRBV11-2

CDR3 protein: ASSLDSRGGDIAEQY
J gene: TRBJ2-7
D gene: NA
V gene: TRBV5-1

CDR3 protein: ASSIMDSYEQY
J gene: TRBJ2-7
D gene: NA
V gene: TRBV19

CDR3 protein: STGAGATDTQY
J gene: TRBJ2-3
D gene: TRBD2
V gene: TRBV27

CDR3 protein: ASTLGPETEAF
J gene: TRBJ1-1
D gene: NA
V gene: TRBV5-6

CDR3 protein: AGAGTSDSDTQY
J gene: TRBJ2-3
D gene: TRBD2
V gene: TRBV10-3

CDR3 protein: ATSVYRDRGQETQY
J gene: TRBJ2-5
D gene: TRBD1
V gene: TRBV15

CDR3 protein: ASSLGESNTEAF
J gene: TRBJ1-1
D gene: NA
V gene: TRBV5-5

CDR3 protein: ASSGGEKLF
J gene: TRBJ1-4
D gene: NA
V gene: TRBV5-6

CDR3 protein: ASSIGTGYEQY
J gene: TRBJ2-7
D gene: NA
V gene: TRBV11-2